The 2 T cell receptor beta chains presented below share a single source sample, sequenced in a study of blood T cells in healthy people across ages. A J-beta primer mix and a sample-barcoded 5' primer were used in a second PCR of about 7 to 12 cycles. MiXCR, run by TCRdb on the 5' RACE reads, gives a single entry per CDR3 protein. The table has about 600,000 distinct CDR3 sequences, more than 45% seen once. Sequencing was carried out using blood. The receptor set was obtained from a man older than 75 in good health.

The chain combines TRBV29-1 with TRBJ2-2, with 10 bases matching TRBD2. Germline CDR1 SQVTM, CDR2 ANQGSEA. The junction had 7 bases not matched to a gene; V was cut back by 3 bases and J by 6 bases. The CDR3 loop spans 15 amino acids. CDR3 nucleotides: TGCAGCGTTGACGGACTAGCGGAGACTCCCGGGGAGCTGTTTTTT. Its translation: CSVDGLAETPGELFF.

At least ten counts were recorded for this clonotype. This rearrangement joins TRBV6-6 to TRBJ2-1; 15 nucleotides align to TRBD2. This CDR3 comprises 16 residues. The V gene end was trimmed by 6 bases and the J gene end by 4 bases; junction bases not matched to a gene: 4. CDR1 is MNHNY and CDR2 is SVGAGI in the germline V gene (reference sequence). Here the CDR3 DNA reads TGTGCCAGCAGAAGTGGGACTAGCGGGAGGTACAATGAGCAGTTCTTC. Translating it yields CASRSGTSGRYNEQFF.